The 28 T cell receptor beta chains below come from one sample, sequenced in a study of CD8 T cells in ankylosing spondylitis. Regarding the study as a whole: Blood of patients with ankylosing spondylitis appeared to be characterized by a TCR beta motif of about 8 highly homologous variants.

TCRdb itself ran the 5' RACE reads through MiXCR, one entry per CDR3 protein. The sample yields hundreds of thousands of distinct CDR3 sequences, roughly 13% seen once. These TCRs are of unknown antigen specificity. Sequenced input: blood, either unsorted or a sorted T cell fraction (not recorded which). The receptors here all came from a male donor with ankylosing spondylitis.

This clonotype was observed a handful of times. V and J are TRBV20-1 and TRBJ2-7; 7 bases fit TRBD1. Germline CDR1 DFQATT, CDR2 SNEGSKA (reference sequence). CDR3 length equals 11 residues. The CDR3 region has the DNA TGCGGGACAGCCAGCTCCTACGAGCAGTACTTC. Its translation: CGTASSYEQYF.

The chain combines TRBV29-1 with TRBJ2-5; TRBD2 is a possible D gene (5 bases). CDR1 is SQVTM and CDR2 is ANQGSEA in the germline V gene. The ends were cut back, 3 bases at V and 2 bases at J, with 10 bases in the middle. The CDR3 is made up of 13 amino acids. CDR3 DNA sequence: TGCAGCGTTGATTTCGGGGTTCAAGAGACCCAGTACTTC. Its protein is CSVDFGVQETQYF.

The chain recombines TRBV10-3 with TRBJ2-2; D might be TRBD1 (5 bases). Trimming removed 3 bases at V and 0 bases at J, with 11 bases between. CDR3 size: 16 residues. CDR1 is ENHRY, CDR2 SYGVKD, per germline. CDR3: CAISEPRTTNTGELFF. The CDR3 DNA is TGTGCCATCAGTGAACCTAGGACAACGAACACCGGGGAGCTGTTTTTT.

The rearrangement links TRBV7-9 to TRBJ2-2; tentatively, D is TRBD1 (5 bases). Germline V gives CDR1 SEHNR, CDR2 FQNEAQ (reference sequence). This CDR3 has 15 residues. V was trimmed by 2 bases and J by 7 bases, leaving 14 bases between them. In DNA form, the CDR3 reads TGTGCCAGCAGCTTATCATCTCAGGGCGGCGGGGAGCTGTTTTTT. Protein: CASSLSSQGGGELFF.

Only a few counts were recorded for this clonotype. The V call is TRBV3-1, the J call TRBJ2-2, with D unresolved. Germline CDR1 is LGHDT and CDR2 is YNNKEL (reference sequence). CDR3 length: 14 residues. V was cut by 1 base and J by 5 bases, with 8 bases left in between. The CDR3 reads CASSQGQVTGELFF. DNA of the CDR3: TGTGCCAGCAGCCAAGGGCAGGTTACCGGGGAGCTGTTTTTT.

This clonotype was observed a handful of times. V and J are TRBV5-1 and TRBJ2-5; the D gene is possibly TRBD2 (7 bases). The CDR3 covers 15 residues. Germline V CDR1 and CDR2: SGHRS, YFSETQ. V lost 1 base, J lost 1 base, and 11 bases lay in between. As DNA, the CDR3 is TGCGCCAGCAGCTTGTGGGGGGGCCTCCAAGAGACCCAGTACTTC. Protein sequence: CASSLWGGLQETQYF.

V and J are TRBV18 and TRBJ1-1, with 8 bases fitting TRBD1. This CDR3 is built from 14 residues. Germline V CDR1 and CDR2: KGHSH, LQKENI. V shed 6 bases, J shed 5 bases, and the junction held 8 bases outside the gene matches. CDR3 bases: TGTGCCAGCTCCCACCAGGGGGCTCGGACTGAAGCTTTCTTT. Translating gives CASSHQGARTEAFF.

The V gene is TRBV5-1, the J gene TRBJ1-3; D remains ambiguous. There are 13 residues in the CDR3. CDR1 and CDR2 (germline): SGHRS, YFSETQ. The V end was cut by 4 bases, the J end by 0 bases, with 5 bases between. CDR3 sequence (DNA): TGCGCCAGCAGCCATGACTCTGGAAACACCATATATTTT. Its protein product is CASSHDSGNTIYF.

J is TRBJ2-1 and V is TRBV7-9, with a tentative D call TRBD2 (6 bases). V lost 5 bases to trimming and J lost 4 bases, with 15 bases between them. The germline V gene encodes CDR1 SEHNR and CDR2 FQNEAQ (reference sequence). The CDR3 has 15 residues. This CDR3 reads CASSPRLGGYNEQFF. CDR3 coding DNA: TGTGCCAGCAGCCCGCGACTAGGAGGGTACAATGAGCAGTTCTTC.

The CDR3 sequence: CASSPDQGQETQYF. For the CDR3, the DNA is TGTGCCAGCAGCCCTGACCAGGGTCAGGAGACCCAGTACTTC. This chain connects TRBV12-3 or TRBV12-4 to TRBJ2-5; a possible D gene is TRBD1 (5 bases). The CDR3 has 14 amino acids. The V end lost 6 bases, the J end lost 5 bases, and 16 bases lay between the germline ends.

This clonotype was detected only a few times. CDR3 protein: CASSEKGGDTEAFF. The CDR3 coding sequence is TGTGCCAGCAGTGAAAAGGGAGGGGACACTGAAGCTTTCTTT. V gene TRBV6-1 combines with J gene TRBJ1-1; tentatively, D is TRBD1 (5 bases). From germline, CDR1 is MNHNS and CDR2 SASEGT. The CDR3 length is 14 residues. Trimming pared 2 bases from V and 3 bases from J, leaving 10 bases between.

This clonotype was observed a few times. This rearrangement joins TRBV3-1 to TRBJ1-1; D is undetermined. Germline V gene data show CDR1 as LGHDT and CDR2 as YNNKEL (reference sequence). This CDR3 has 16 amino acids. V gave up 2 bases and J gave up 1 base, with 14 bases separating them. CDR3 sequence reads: CASSQKLGIRNTEAFF. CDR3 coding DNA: TGTGCCAGCAGCCAAAAACTGGGAATTAGGAACACTGAAGCTTTCTTT.

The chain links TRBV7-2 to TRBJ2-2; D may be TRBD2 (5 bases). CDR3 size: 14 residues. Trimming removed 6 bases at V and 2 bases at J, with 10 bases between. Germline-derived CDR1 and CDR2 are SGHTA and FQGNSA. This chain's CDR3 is CASRPGLNTGELFF. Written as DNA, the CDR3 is TGTGCCAGCAGGCCCGGACTCAACACCGGGGAGCTGTTTTTT. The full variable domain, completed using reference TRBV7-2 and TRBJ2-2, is GAGVSQSPSNKVTEKGKDVELRCDPISGHTALYWYRQSLGQGLEFLIYFQGNSAPDKSGLPSDRFSAERTGGSVSTLTIQRTQQEDSAVYLCASRPGLNTGELFFGEGSRLTVL.

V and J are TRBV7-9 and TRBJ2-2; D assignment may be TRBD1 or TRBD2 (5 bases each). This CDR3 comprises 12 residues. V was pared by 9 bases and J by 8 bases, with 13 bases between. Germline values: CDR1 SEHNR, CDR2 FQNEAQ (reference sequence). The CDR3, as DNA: TGTGCCAGACAGGCGCGAGGGGGGGAGCTGTTTTTT. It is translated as CARQARGGELFF.

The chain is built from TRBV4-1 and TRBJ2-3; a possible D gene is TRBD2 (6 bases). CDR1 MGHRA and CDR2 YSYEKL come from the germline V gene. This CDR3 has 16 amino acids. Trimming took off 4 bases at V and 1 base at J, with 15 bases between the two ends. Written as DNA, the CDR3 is TGCGCCAGCAGCCGGACCCTAGCGACGGGCACAGATACGCAGTATTTT. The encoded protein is CASSRTLATGTDTQYF.

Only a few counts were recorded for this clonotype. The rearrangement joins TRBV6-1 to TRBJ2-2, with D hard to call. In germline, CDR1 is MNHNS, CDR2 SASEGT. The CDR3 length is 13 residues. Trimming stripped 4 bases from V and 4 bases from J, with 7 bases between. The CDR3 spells CASSADRTGELFF. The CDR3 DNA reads TGTGCCAGCAGTGCGGACCGCACCGGGGAGCTGTTTTTT.

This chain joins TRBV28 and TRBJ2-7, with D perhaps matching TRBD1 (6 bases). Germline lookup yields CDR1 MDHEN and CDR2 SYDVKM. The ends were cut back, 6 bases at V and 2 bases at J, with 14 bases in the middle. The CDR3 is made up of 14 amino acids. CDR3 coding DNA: TGTGCCAGCAGGGACAGAGGGGCCACCTACGAGCAGTACTTC. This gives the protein CASRDRGATYEQYF.

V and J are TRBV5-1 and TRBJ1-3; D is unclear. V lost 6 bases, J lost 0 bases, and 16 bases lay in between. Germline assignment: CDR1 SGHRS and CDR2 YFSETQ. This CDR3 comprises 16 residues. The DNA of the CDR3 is TGCGCCAGCACCCTAACGCCGGTAGGCTCTGGAAACACCATATATTTT. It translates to CASTLTPVGSGNTIYF.

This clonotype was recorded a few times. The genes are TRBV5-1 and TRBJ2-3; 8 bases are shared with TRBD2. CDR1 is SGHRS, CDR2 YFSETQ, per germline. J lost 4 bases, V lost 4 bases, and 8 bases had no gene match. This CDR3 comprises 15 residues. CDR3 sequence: CASSQGSGSADTQYF. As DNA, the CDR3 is TGCGCCAGCAGCCAGGGCAGCGGGAGCGCAGATACGCAGTATTTT.

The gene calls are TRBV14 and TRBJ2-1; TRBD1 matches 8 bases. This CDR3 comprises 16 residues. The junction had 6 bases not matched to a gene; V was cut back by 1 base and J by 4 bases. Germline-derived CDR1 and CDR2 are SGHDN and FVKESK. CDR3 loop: CASSQGRDRQYNEQFF. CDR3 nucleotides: TGTGCCAGCAGCCAAGGGCGGGACAGGCAGTACAATGAGCAGTTCTTC.

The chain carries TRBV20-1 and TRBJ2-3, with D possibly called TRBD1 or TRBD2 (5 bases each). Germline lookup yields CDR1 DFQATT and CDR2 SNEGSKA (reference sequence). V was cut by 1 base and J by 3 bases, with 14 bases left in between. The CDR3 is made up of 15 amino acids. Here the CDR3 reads CSARVTFGATDTQYF. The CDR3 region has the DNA TGCAGTGCTAGAGTAACATTCGGGGCGACAGATACGCAGTATTTT.

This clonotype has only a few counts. CDR3 in amino acids: CASSRGGQTIYGYTF. The CDR3 DNA is TGTGCCAGCAGCCGTGGGGGACAGACTATCTATGGCTACACCTTC. The rearrangement joins TRBV11-3 to TRBJ1-2, with 7 bases matching TRBD1. Germline assignment: CDR1 SGHNT and CDR2 YENEEA. The junction had 10 bases not matched to a gene; V was cut back by 5 bases and J by 4 bases. This CDR3 has 15 amino acids. Based on the CDR3 plus reference TRBV11-3 and TRBJ1-2, the full variable domain is EAGVVQSPRYKIIEKKQPVAFWCNPISGHNTLYWYLQNLGQGPELLIRYENEEAVDDSQLPKDRFSAERLKGVDSTLKIQPAELGDSAVYLCASSRGGQTIYGYTFGSGTRLTVV.

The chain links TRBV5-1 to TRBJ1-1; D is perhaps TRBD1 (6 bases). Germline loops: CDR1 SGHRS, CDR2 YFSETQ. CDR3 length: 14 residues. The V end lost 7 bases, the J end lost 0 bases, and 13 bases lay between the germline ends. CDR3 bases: TGCGCCAGCGCTGAGGGGGGCGTGAACACTGAAGCTTTCTTT. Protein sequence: CASAEGGVNTEAFF.

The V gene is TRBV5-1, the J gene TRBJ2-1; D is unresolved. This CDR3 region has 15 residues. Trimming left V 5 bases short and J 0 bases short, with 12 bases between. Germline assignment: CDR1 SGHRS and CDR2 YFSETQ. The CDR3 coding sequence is TGCGCCAGCAGTCAAACCCAGAGCTCCTACAATGAGCAGTTCTTC. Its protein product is CASSQTQSSYNEQFF.

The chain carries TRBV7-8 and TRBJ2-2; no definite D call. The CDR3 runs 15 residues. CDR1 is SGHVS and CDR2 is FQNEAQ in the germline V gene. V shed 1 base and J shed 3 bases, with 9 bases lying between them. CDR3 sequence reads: CASSLGLVDTGELFF. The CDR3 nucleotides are TGTGCCAGCAGCTTAGGCCTAGTGGACACCGGGGAGCTGTTTTTT. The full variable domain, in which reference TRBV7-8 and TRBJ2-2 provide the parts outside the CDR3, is GAGVSQSPRYKVAKRGQDVALRCDPISGHVSLFWYQQALGQGPEFLTYFQNEAQLDKSGLPSDRFFAERPEGSVSTLKIQRTQQEDSAVYLCASSLGLVDTGELFFGEGSRLTVL.

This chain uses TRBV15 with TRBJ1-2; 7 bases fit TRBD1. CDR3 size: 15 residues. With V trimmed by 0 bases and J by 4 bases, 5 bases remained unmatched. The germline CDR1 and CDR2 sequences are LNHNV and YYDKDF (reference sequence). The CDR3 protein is CATSRDPDRAYGYTF. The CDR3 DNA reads TGTGCCACCAGCAGAGACCCCGACAGGGCCTATGGCTACACCTTC.

The CDR3 here is CASSRRDLGPGYSGNTIYF. In DNA, the CDR3 is TGTGCCAGCAGCCGTCGGGACTTGGGGCCGGGCTACTCTGGAAACACCATATATTTT. The chain combines TRBV14 with TRBJ1-3, with D possibly TRBD1 on 5 matching bases. Per the germline V gene, CDR1 is SGHDN and CDR2 is FVKESK. Deletions cut 4 bases from V and 0 bases from J, with 22 bases between. The CDR3 loop spans 19 amino acids.

The CDR3 loop reads CASSPSSGSTDTQYF. The CDR3 DNA reads TGTGCCAGCAGCCCGTCTAGCGGTAGCACAGATACGCAGTATTTT. The chain combines TRBV4-2 with TRBJ2-3, with 7 bases identical to TRBD2. J lost 0 bases, V lost 4 bases, and 4 bases had no gene match. Looked up from germline, CDR1 is LGHNA and CDR2 is YNFKEQ. The length of the CDR3 is 15 residues.